This T cell receptor beta chain is from a study of identical twins. V was pared by 3 bases and J by 5 bases, with 11 bases between. This CDR3 comprises 13 residues. Germline CDR1 SGHTA, CDR2 FQGTGA. This clonotype was seen more than once but under ten times. TCRdb re-called the 5' RACE reads through MiXCR, storing one row per CDR3 protein. The table lists some 760,000 distinct CDR3 sequences, about 20% of them singletons. These data were also filed under a second study, of T cells expressing NK-cell markers.

Sequences were obtained from PBMCs. The receptor comes from a woman aged 18-29 years in good health. This chain links TRBV7-3 with TRBJ2-7, with D possibly TRBD2 on 6 matching bases. CDR3 bases: TGTGCCAGCAGCTTGGAGGGTGGAGACGAGCAGTACTTC. Translation gives CASSLEGGDEQYF.